This T cell receptor (beta chain) was sequenced in a study of T-cell reconstitution after alpha-beta-depleted transplantation in children. The CDR3 runs to 12 residues. V was cut by 2 bases and J by 8 bases, with 9 bases left in between. Construction of the TCRbeta library involved unique molecular identifiers. TCRdb re-called the PCR reads through MiXCR, storing one row per CDR3 protein. The data hold approximately 640,000 distinct CDR3 sequences, with 16% observed a single time. This clonotype came up many times. This chain joins TRBV12-3 or TRBV12-4 and TRBJ1-1; the D is unclear. This clonotype was obtained from a human donor who donated a stem cell graft to a child with acute myeloid leukemia. The sample consisted of PBMCs from the stem cell graft donor, taken from the stem cell graft. CDR3 nucleotides: TGTGCCAGCAGTTTAATGAGGGTAGAAGCTTTCTTT. This encodes CASSLMRVEAFF.